These 30 T cell receptor beta chains were all obtained from the same sample, sequenced in a study of blood T cell repertoires in COVID-19. Profiling relied on immunoSEQ multiplex PCR, and the TCRdb table lists in-frame clones only, not all of them. The repertoire holds some 70,000 clones, with about four fifths as singletons. Material for sequencing was peripheral blood. The source is a man over 45 with COVID-19, enrolled during active disease.

V usage is TRBV27 and J usage is TRBJ2-6; 7 bases match TRBD1. Germline-derived CDR1 and CDR2 are MNHEY and SMNVEV (reference sequence). V dropped 2 bases and J dropped 4; count of bases not matched to a gene: 8. The CDR3 totals 17 residues. The DNA of the CDR3 is TGTGCCAGCAGTTTAAAACAGGGGCGAGCCGGGGCCAACGTCCTGACTTTC. This encodes CASSLKQGRAGANVLTF.

This clone occurred many times. The V and J genes are TRBV4-3 and TRBJ2-3; D is uncertain. Trimming cost V 0 bases and J 6 bases, with 13 bases left between them. Germline V CDR1 and CDR2: LGHNA, YSLEER. The CDR3 loop spans 15 amino acids. The CDR3 coding sequence is TGCGCCAGCAGCCAAGATAGGCCAGGCCGGGATACGCAGTATTTT. It specifies CASSQDRPGRDTQYF.

The chain carries TRBV30 and TRBJ1-3; a weak D match, TRBD1 (6 bases). Trimming shortened V by 2 bases and J by 4 bases, and 12 bases separated the two germline ends. The CDR3 loop spans 14 amino acids. CDR1 is GTSNPN and CDR2 is SVGIG in the germline V gene (reference sequence). CDR3 in DNA: TGTGCCTGGAGTTACAGGGAAGAAGGAAACACCATATATTTT. It yields the protein CAWSYREEGNTIYF.

The chain combines TRBV24-1 with TRBJ2-3; no reliable D call. This CDR3 is built from 12 residues. Germline V gene lookup returns CDR1 KGHDR and CDR2 SFDVKD. V lost 6 bases to trimming and J lost 4 bases, with 7 bases between them. CDR3 protein: CATSRGADTQYF. For the CDR3, the DNA is TGTGCCACCAGTCGCGGCGCAGATACGCAGTATTTT.

In the case of this clone: Other DNA sequences in the sample encode the same CDR3. The DNA of the CDR3 is TGTGCCAGCAGCCTGGGGGGTGGCTACACCTTC. Residues: CASSLGGGYTF. The rearrangement uses TRBV3-1 (or the pseudogene TRBV3-2) and TRBJ1-2; tentatively, D is TRBD1 (5 bases). The CDR3 covers 11 residues. From germline, CDR1 is LGHDT and CDR2 YNNKEL (reference sequence). The ends were cut back, 4 bases at V and 7 bases at J, with 7 bases in the middle.

This clone turned up a few times. This chain joins TRBV5-1 and TRBJ1-6, with a tentative D call TRBD1 (6 bases). Looked up from germline, CDR1 is SGHRS and CDR2 is YFSETQ. CDR3 length: 14 residues. Deletions cut 2 bases from V and 6 bases from J, with 9 bases between. The CDR3 sequence: CASSFTGSNSPLHF. The CDR3 region has the DNA TGCGCCAGCAGCTTCACAGGGAGTAATTCACCCCTCCACTTT.

This clone was observed a handful of times. For the CDR3, the DNA is TGTGCCAGCAGGGAGGGGGGACAGGGGGACTATGGCTACACCTTC. Translation gives CASREGGQGDYGYTF. This rearrangement joins TRBV6-4 to TRBJ1-2, with 11 nucleotides matching TRBD1. Per germline, CDR1 MRHNA and CDR2 SNTAGT. The V gene end was trimmed by 6 bases and the J gene end by 3 bases; junction bases not matched to a gene: 6. The CDR3 spans 15 residues.

The chain is built from TRBV18 and TRBJ2-1; no firm D call. Germline-derived CDR1 and CDR2 are KGHSH and LQKENI. With 4 bases removed from V and 4 bases from J, the gap between germline ends came to 8 bases. The CDR3 has 13 residues. CDR3 residues: CASSLAEYNEQFF. The CDR3 DNA sequence: TGTGCCAGCTCACTGGCAGAATACAATGAGCAGTTCTTC.

This clone was recorded only once. The chain is built from TRBV27 and TRBJ2-2; the match to TRBD1 covers 8 bases. V lost 6 bases and J lost 0; bases outside the gene matches: 9. The CDR3 runs 17 residues. The germline V gene encodes CDR1 MNHEY and CDR2 SMNVEV (reference sequence). CDR3 DNA sequence: TGTGCCAGCAGGCCTCCCCCAGGGGGCGCGAACACCGGGGAGCTGTTTTTT. It codes for CASRPPPGGANTGELFF.

The V gene is TRBV9, the J gene TRBJ2-3; TRBD1 matches 12 bases. The CDR3 covers 20 residues. Germline assignment: CDR1 SGDLS and CDR2 YYNGEE. J gave up 0 bases and V 2 bases, and 13 bases lay outside the gene matches. Written as DNA, the CDR3 is TGTGCCAGCAGCGTGGGTGTACCGGGACAGGGGGCGAGGAGCACAGATACGCAGTATTTT. This encodes CASSVGVPGQGARSTDTQYF.

V usage is TRBV7-9 and J usage is TRBJ1-6; 12 bases line up with TRBD1. Looked up from germline, CDR1 is SEHNR and CDR2 is FQNEAQ (reference sequence). V lost 5 bases and J lost 8; bases outside the gene matches: 4. The CDR3 has 15 residues. The CDR3 spells CASSPGTGGHSPLHF. CDR3 sequence (DNA): TGTGCCAGCAGCCCTGGGACAGGGGGCCATTCACCCCTCCACTTT.

This clone was picked up one time. V usage is TRBV5-1 and J usage is TRBJ2-3, with D tentatively TRBD1 (5 bases). The V gene's germline CDR1 is SGHRS and CDR2 YFSETQ. Trimming shortened V by 0 bases and J by 4 bases, and 9 bases separated the two germline ends. This CDR3 spans 14 amino acids. The CDR3 spells CASSLADTSDTQYF. In DNA, the CDR3 is TGCGCCAGCAGCTTGGCGGACACCTCAGATACGCAGTATTTT.

This clone turned up a few times. The rearrangement links TRBV10-1 to TRBJ1-5; 7 positions match TRBD1. Germline CDR1 reads WNHNN; CDR2 reads SYGVQD (reference sequence). The CDR3 has 18 amino acids. After removal of 0 bases from V and 4 bases from J, the junction contained 12 bases not matched to a gene. The CDR3: CASSESLRSGQLNQPQHF. The CDR3 nucleotides are TGCGCCAGCAGTGAGTCGCTCAGATCGGGACAGTTGAATCAGCCCCAGCATTTT.

This sequence joins TRBV3-1 (or the pseudogene TRBV3-2) and TRBJ2-2; maybe TRBD1 (6 bases). The CDR3 sequence is 16 residues long. Per the germline V gene, CDR1 is LGHDT and CDR2 is YNNKEL (reference sequence). Trimming took off 5 bases at V and 6 bases at J, with 19 bases between the two ends. The CDR3: CASSDGTWWGAGELFF. The CDR3 DNA sequence: TGTGCCAGCAGCGACGGGACATGGTGGGGCGCCGGGGAGCTGTTTTTT.

This rearrangement joins TRBV27 to TRBJ2-7; D ambiguous. Germline CDR1 and CDR2: MNHEY and SMNVEV (reference sequence). Trimming cost V 6 bases and J 0 bases, with 9 bases left between them. The CDR3 runs to 13 residues. The chain's CDR3 is CASRSGSSYEQYF. CDR3 sequence (DNA): TGTGCCAGCAGGTCCGGGTCCTCCTACGAGCAGTACTTC.

V usage is TRBV12-5 and J usage is TRBJ2-1, with 8 bases fitting TRBD1. The CDR3 is made up of 14 amino acids. V gave up 1 base and J gave up 8 bases; unmatched junction bases: 4. The germline V gene encodes CDR1 LGHNT and CDR2 FRNRAP. The DNA of the CDR3 is TGTGCTAGTGGTTTGGGACAGGGGAACTATGAGCAGTTCTTC. It specifies CASGLGQGNYEQFF.

The genes are TRBV5-5 and TRBJ2-1; the D gene is possibly TRBD2 (7 bases). The CDR3 is made up of 16 amino acids. Trimming pared 4 bases from V and 7 bases from J, leaving 21 bases between. In germline, CDR1 is SGHKS, CDR2 YYEKEE (reference sequence). CDR3 in DNA: TGTGCCAGCAGCGTGATATACGGGGGGCCCGGGAATGAGCAGTTCTTC. Translated: CASSVIYGGPGNEQFF.

J is TRBJ2-7 and V is TRBV7-6; no firm D call. Looked up from germline, CDR1 is SGHVS and CDR2 is FNYEAQ. V was shortened by 1 base and J by 4 bases, with 14 bases between the two germline ends. This CDR3 contains 15 residues. The CDR3 DNA sequence: TGTGCCAGCAGCTTAGTGCAGGTTTTGGGTTACGAGCAGTACTTC. This translates into CASSLVQVLGYEQYF.

This chain uses TRBV5-1 with TRBJ1-2, with D possibly being TRBD1 (6 bases). Germline-derived CDR1 and CDR2 are SGHRS and YFSETQ. Between the trimmed V and J ends, which lost 4 bases and 2 bases, there was a span of 9 bases. The CDR3 is 13 residues long. CDR3 protein: CASSQDRNYGYTF. The CDR3 region has the DNA TGCGCCAGCAGCCAAGACAGGAACTATGGCTACACCTTC.

This rearrangement joins TRBV5-4 to TRBJ2-5; 10 bases align to TRBD1. This CDR3 region has 14 residues. Trimming cost V 2 bases and J 5 bases; bases outside gene matches: 3. Germline V CDR1 and CDR2: SGHNT, YYREEE (reference sequence). Here the CDR3 DNA reads TGTGCCAGCAGCTTCGGACAGGGGGGCGAGACCCAGTACTTC. Amino acid sequence: CASSFGQGGETQYF.

The chain has TRBV19 and TRBJ1-5, with D perhaps TRBD1 (6 bases). CDR1 is LNHDA, CDR2 SQIVND, per germline (reference sequence). Trimming left V 10 bases short and J 6 bases short, with 16 bases between. The CDR3 runs 13 residues. DNA of the CDR3: TGTGCCACCAGAACAGGGCTGGCTCAGCCCCAGCATTTT. Translated: CATRTGLAQPQHF.

This chain connects TRBV9 to TRBJ2-7; D is perhaps TRBD1 (6 bases). The V gene's germline CDR1 is SGDLS and CDR2 YYNGEE. Trimming cost V 0 bases and J 6 bases, with 16 bases left between them. This CDR3 has 15 amino acids. The CDR3, as DNA: TGTGCCAGCAGCGTAGAACCAGGGGTGGGGGCCGAGCAGTACTTC. This codes for CASSVEPGVGAEQYF.

The V and J genes are TRBV27 and TRBJ2-7; maybe TRBD1 (6 bases). The CDR3 spans 13 residues. Trimming stripped 2 bases from V and 5 bases from J, with 10 bases between. Germline V gene sequence: CDR1 MNHEY, CDR2 SMNVEV (reference sequence). CDR3 bases: TGTGCCAGCAGTTTAGGCAGGGGTCACGAGCAGTACTTC. Translated: CASSLGRGHEQYF.

DNA for the CDR3: TGCAGCGTTCCCCCCACAGGCTCAGATACGCAGTATTTT. This codes for CSVPPTGSDTQYF. V is TRBV29-1 and J is TRBJ2-3, with D perhaps TRBD1 (5 bases). The CDR3 covers 13 residues. Germline CDR1 is SQVTM and CDR2 is ANQGSEA. V was pared by 5 bases and J by 4 bases, with 13 bases between.

This clone has only a few counts. The genes are TRBV2 and TRBJ1-1, with D perhaps TRBD1 (5 bases). This CDR3 has 15 amino acids. Trimming shortened V by 6 bases and J by 4 bases, and 18 bases separated the two germline ends. CDR1 and CDR2 from the germline V gene are SNHLY and FYNNEI. Here the CDR3 reads CASRGRAGLTTEAFF. The CDR3 DNA reads as TGTGCCAGCAGGGGCCGGGCAGGGTTGACCACTGAAGCTTTCTTT.

In this sample, this clone turned up once. V and J are TRBV6-5 and TRBJ2-1, with D maybe TRBD2 (7 bases). V was clipped by 0 bases and J by 7 bases, with 13 bases between them. CDR1 is MNHEY, CDR2 SVGAGI, per germline. The CDR3 covers 15 residues. CDR3 bases: TGTGCCAGCAGTTACTCGGGGGCTAGCGGTAATGAGCAGTTCTTC. It translates to CASSYSGASGNEQFF.

This chain links TRBV24-1 with TRBJ2-7, with 7 bases matching TRBD2. Germline-derived CDR1 and CDR2 are KGHDR and SFDVKD. V was pared by 4 bases and J by 3 bases, with 5 bases of the junction left unmatched. The length of the CDR3 is 14 residues. In nucleotides, the CDR3 is TGTGCCACCAGTGAGATAACTAGCGTCTACGAGCAGTACTTC. This sequence encodes CATSEITSVYEQYF.

The chain is built from TRBV19 and TRBJ2-6; 7 bases are shared with TRBD1. V was pared by 9 bases and J by 0 bases, with 5 bases of the junction left unmatched. CDR3 length: 15 amino acids. Germline values: CDR1 LNHDA, CDR2 SQIVND (reference sequence). CDR3 in amino acids: CASRDRGSGANVLTF. CDR3 DNA: TGTGCCAGCCGGGACAGAGGCTCTGGGGCCAACGTCCTGACTTTC.

The chain employs TRBV30 and TRBJ2-1; 8 bases fit TRBD2. The CDR3 contains 15 residues. V dropped 7 bases and J dropped 3; count of bases not matched to a gene: 11. Germline-derived CDR1 and CDR2 are GTSNPN and SVGIG (reference sequence). The CDR3 here is CAYRGGPYGYNEQFF. The CDR3 region has the DNA TGTGCCTATCGGGGGGGCCCTTATGGCTACAATGAGCAGTTCTTC.

This rearrangement joins TRBV19 to TRBJ1-2; possibly TRBD1 for D (6 bases). Trimming shortened V by 7 bases and J by 0 bases, and 9 bases separated the two germline ends. CDR3 size: 13 residues. Looked up from germline, CDR1 is LNHDA and CDR2 is SQIVND (reference sequence). The chain's CDR3 is CASMDRTNYGYTF. CDR3 nucleotides: TGTGCCAGTATGGACAGAACTAACTATGGCTACACCTTC.